This paragraph reports one TCR beta chain. Its antigen is unidentified. TCRdb keeps only in-frame clones here, not all; method: immunoSEQ multiplex PCR. The table has around 78,000 clones, 85% to 90% seen once; the top ten hold over 1.1%. This entry is derived from a study of T cell responses to AZD1222 COVID-19 vaccine. General study results and limits: Spike was spanned by vaccine-associated CD4 TCRs, with dominance at 160-218 and 743-854.

The CDR3 has 13 residues. V was trimmed by 2 bases and J by 2 bases, leaving 6 bases between them. Germline lookup yields CDR1 SGHNT and CDR2 YYREEE (reference sequence). The chain links TRBV5-4 to TRBJ2-3; D gene ambiguous. The sample here was peripheral blood, taken 28 days after the second AZD1222 dose. The TCR comes from an adult who received the AZD1222 COVID-19 vaccine. CDR3 coding DNA: TGTGCCAGCAGCTTTCAGACCACAGATACGCAGTATTTT. Translated, it gives CASSFQTTDTQYF.